The clone carrying this T cell receptor (beta chain) was seen many times. As yet, its antigen is unknown. Diabetic patients met standard criteria for type 1 or type 2 diabetes. The PCR template was genomic DNA. A primer set of 30 forward and 13 reverse primers amplified the CDR3. TCRdb reprocessed the multiplex PCR reads with MiXCR, giving one entry per CDR3 protein. The sample contains fewer than 350,000 distinct CDR3 sequences, around 47% of which appear only once. This sample is part of a study of type 1 and type 2 diabetes patients. The study, taken as a whole, reports: Some HECs seen only in T1D might also appear in more T2D or control samples. Age and gender were not matched between study groups, possibly biasing interpretation.

This CDR3 contains 15 residues. Germline loops: CDR1 MGHDK, CDR2 SYGVNS. Deletions cut 2 bases from V and 0 bases from J, with 10 bases between. This TCR was recovered from a man younger than 35 with type 2 diabetes. The chain uses TRBV25-1 and TRBJ2-5; D ambiguous. The source material was peripheral blood mononuclear cells (PBMCs). CDR3 in amino acids: CASSEIRTDQETQYF. The CDR3 DNA reads TGTGCCAGCAGTGAAATCAGGACGGACCAAGAGACCCAGTACTTC.